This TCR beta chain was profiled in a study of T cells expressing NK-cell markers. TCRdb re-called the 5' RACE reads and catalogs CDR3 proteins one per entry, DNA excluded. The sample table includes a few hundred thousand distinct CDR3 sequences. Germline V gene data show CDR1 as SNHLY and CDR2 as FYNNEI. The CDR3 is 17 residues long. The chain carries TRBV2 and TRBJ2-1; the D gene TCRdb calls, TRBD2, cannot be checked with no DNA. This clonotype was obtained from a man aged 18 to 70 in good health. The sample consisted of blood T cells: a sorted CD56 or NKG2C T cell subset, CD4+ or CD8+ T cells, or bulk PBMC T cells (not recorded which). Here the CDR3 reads CASSEALTSGKYNEQFF.